Listed here are 20 T cell receptor beta chains from one sample, sequenced in a study of early T cells in non-severe SARS-CoV-2 infection. TCRdb recomputed calls from the 5' RACE reads with MiXCR, one row per CDR3 protein. The sample includes tens of thousands of distinct CDR3 sequences, approximately 8.5% of them seen just once. The source material was whole blood. The origin of the receptors is an adult who was a healthcare worker with PCR-confirmed SARS-CoV-2 infection or an uninfected control (not recorded which).

J is TRBJ2-7 and V is TRBV7-9, with TRBD1 identical over 8 bases. CDR1 and CDR2 from the germline V gene are SEHNR and FQNEAQ (reference sequence). The CDR3 loop spans 15 amino acids. J gave up 3 bases and V 1 base, and 5 bases lay outside the gene matches. CDR3 bases: TGTGCCAGCAGCTTAGATCAGGGGGCTTACTACGAGCAGTACTTC. It yields the protein CASSLDQGAYYEQYF. The full variable domain, rest sourced from reference TRBV7-9 and TRBJ2-7, is DTGVSQNPRHKITKRGQNVTFRCDPISEHNRLYWYRQTLGQGPEFLTYFQNEAQLEKSRLLSDRFSAERPKGSFSTLEIQRTEQGDSAMYLCASSLDQGAYYEQYFGPGTRLTVT.

In its sample, this clonotype was seen many times. The chain is built from TRBV20-1 and TRBJ1-1, with D tentatively TRBD1 (5 bases). The CDR3 contains 11 residues. Germline V gene lookup returns CDR1 DFQATT and CDR2 SNEGSKA (reference sequence). The CDR3 loop reads CRMGLNTEAFF. CDR3 bases: TGCAGAATGGGACTGAACACTGAAGCTTTCTTT.

This clonotype was observed many times. This chain uses TRBV15 with TRBJ2-4; D tentatively reads TRBD1 or TRBD2 (5 bases each). The CDR3 has 18 amino acids. V lost 5 bases and J 1 base, leaving 21 bases between the germline ends. In germline, CDR1 is LNHNV, CDR2 YYDKDF (reference sequence). In DNA form, the CDR3 reads TGTGCCACCAGCTCTGACGGGGCCAACCTGTGGGCCAAAAACATTCAGTACTTC. This encodes CATSSDGANLWAKNIQYF.

The chain combines TRBV20-1 with TRBJ1-1; D not resolved. This CDR3 contains 13 residues. The germline V and J ends were trimmed by 0 bases and 1 base, with 6 bases remaining between them. Germline CDR1 DFQATT, CDR2 SNEGSKA (reference sequence). The CDR3: CSARDPGNTEAFF. The DNA of the CDR3 is TGCAGTGCTAGAGACCCGGGGAACACTGAAGCTTTCTTT.

This clonotype was counted at least ten times. This chain uses TRBV14 with TRBJ2-7; tentatively, D is TRBD1 or TRBD2 (5 bases each). The CDR3 has 15 residues. Trimming shortened V by 4 bases and J by 3 bases, and 16 bases separated the two germline ends. CDR1 is SGHDN and CDR2 is FVKESK in the germline V gene. The CDR3 nucleotides are TGTGCCAGCAGCCGGCCGGGACGGACCCTCTACGAGCAGTACTTC. Its translation: CASSRPGRTLYEQYF.

The chain joins TRBV4-3 to TRBJ2-1, with TRBD2 matching 12 bases. The CDR3 extends over 15 amino acids. Looked up from germline, CDR1 is LGHNA and CDR2 is YSLEER. V trimming: 4 bases; J trimming: 7 bases; junction bases outside the gene matches: 5. The DNA of the CDR3 is TGCGCCAGCAGCCCATTGACTAGCGGGAGTAATGAGCAGTTCTTC. As protein: CASSPLTSGSNEQFF.

The chain recombines TRBV5-4 with TRBJ2-1, with unresolved D. The germline gives CDR1 SGHNT, CDR2 YYREEE (reference sequence). Trimming left V 4 bases short and J 6 bases short, with 14 bases between. This CDR3 is built from 14 residues. CDR3 amino acids: CASSKESGGNEQFF. The CDR3 coding sequence is TGTGCCAGCAGCAAGGAAAGTGGCGGCAATGAGCAGTTCTTC.

This clonotype was counted many times. The chain couples TRBV28 to TRBJ1-5; 8 bases agree with TRBD1. J gave up 7 bases and V 3 bases, and 8 bases lay outside the gene matches. The germline gives CDR1 MDHEN, CDR2 SYDVKM. There are 15 residues in the CDR3. DNA of the CDR3: TGTGCCAGCAGTTTTGTGCAGGGGGCGAACCAGCCCCAGCATTTT. Translated, it gives CASSFVQGANQPQHF.

This clonotype has only a few counts. This chain joins TRBV6-6 and TRBJ1-4; D is possibly TRBD1 (6 bases). Trimming pared 6 bases from V and 4 bases from J, leaving 21 bases between. Germline V gene lookup returns CDR1 MNHNY and CDR2 SVGAGI (reference sequence). This CDR3 has 17 amino acids. CDR3: CASSRTPETGINEKLFF. The DNA for the CDR3 is TGTGCCAGCAGCCGAACGCCGGAAACAGGGATTAATGAAAAACTGTTTTTT.

This clonotype has at least ten counts. The V gene is TRBV4-1, the J gene TRBJ1-2, with 7 bases matching TRBD1. The ends lost 1 base at V and 8 bases at J; junction bases unmatched: 4. This CDR3 is 13 amino acids long. Germline V gene data show CDR1 as MGHRA and CDR2 as YSYEKL. The CDR3 DNA reads as TGCGCCAGCAGCCAAGTCACAGGGGACGGCTACACCTTC. This gives the protein CASSQVTGDGYTF.

This clonotype has only a few counts. The chain uses TRBV30 and TRBJ2-3; the D gene is possibly TRBD2 (5 bases). The CDR3 has 14 residues. Germline CDR1 reads GTSNPN; CDR2 reads SVGIG (reference sequence). Trimming left V 3 bases short and J 0 bases short, with 10 bases between. The CDR3: CAWSTVASTDTQYF. The CDR3 DNA reads as TGTGCCTGGAGCACTGTAGCGAGCACAGATACGCAGTATTTT.

The rearrangement uses TRBV24-1 and TRBJ2-3; a weak D match, TRBD2 (5 bases). V lost 0 bases to trimming and J lost 5 bases, with 11 bases between them. CDR1 and CDR2 (germline): KGHDR, SFDVKD. The CDR3 contains 15 residues. This CDR3 reads CATSDLNLDLDTQYF. Here the CDR3 DNA reads TGTGCCACCAGTGATTTGAATTTGGACTTAGATACGCAGTATTTT.

This clonotype was seen repeatedly, ten times or more. This chain connects TRBV9 to TRBJ2-7; 10 nucleotides agree with TRBD2. Germline CDR1 SGDLS, CDR2 YYNGEE. This CDR3 spans 15 amino acids. The V segment lost 3 bases and the J segment 3 bases; nucleotides outside the gene matches: 6. The CDR3 sequence is CASSARGTSDYEQYF. In DNA, the CDR3 is TGTGCCAGCAGCGCCCGGGGGACTAGCGACTACGAGCAGTACTTC. Full variable domain (outside the CDR3, taken from reference TRBV9 and TRBJ2-7): DSGVTQTPKHLITATGQRVTLRCSPRSGDLSVYWYQQSLDQGLQFLIQYYNGEERAKGNILERFSAQQFPDLHSELNLSSLELGDSALYFCASSARGTSDYEQYFGPGTRLTVT.

The gene calls are TRBV9 and TRBJ1-2, with D possibly matching TRBD1 (6 bases). Trimming pared 4 bases from V and 4 bases from J, leaving 11 bases between. This CDR3 contains 13 residues. From germline, CDR1 is SGDLS and CDR2 YYNGEE. The CDR3 loop is CASSNGQSYGYTF. The CDR3 region has the DNA TGTGCCAGCAGCAACGGACAGTCCTATGGCTACACCTTC.

CDR3 in amino acids: CSVTSGSETQYF. The CDR3 DNA reads TGCAGCGTGACTAGCGGGAGTGAGACCCAGTACTTC. The chain employs TRBV29-1 and TRBJ2-5; 12 nucleotides line up with TRBD2. The CDR3 runs to 12 residues. V shed 6 bases and J 5 bases; nucleotides not matched to a gene: 1. The germline V gene encodes CDR1 SQVTM and CDR2 ANQGSEA.

This clonotype showed up many times. CDR3 in DNA: TGTGCCAGCAGCTCTTACAGGGGGCTTTCGTCCTACGAGCAGTACTTC. The encoded protein is CASSSYRGLSSYEQYF. The chain employs TRBV7-2 and TRBJ2-7, with 9 bases that match TRBD1. The CDR3 runs 16 residues. In germline, CDR1 is SGHTA, CDR2 FQGNSA. Trimming removed 4 bases from V and 1 base from J; junction bases left unmatched: 8. The variable domain in full, completed from reference TRBV7-2 and TRBJ2-7, reads GAGVSQSPSNKVTEKGKDVELRCDPISGHTALYWYRQSLGQGLEFLIYFQGNSAPDKSGLPSDRFSAERTGGSVSTLTIQRTQQEDSAVYLCASSSYRGLSSYEQYFGPGTRLTVT.

This clonotype was counted only a few times. This sequence joins TRBV28 and TRBJ2-5; possibly TRBD2 for D (5 bases). The V and J ends lost 3 bases and 7 bases respectively, with 15 bases between them. This CDR3 has 14 amino acids. From germline, CDR1 is MDHEN and CDR2 SYDVKM. This CDR3 is CASSFRTGYRTQYF. CDR3 nucleotides: TGTGCCAGCAGTTTTAGGACGGGGTATCGGACCCAGTACTTC.

This clonotype was seen ten or more times. This chain links TRBV20-1 with TRBJ2-7; 9 bases match TRBD1. Germline CDR1 reads DFQATT; CDR2 reads SNEGSKA (reference sequence). The CDR3 covers 15 residues. V trimming: 2 bases; J trimming: 4 bases; junction bases outside the gene matches: 9. The CDR3 here is CSARKPGQGQYEQYF. The CDR3, as DNA: TGCAGTGCTAGAAAACCGGGACAGGGACAGTACGAGCAGTACTTC.

This clonotype was recorded at least ten times. The chain employs TRBV29-1 and TRBJ2-7; the D gene is possibly TRBD2 (6 bases). V lost 6 bases and J 6 bases, leaving 18 bases between the germline ends. Per germline, CDR1 SQVTM and CDR2 ANQGSEA. The CDR3 length is 13 residues. The CDR3 spells CSVAPDYLGEQYF. CDR3 nucleotide sequence: TGCAGCGTCGCGCCGGACTATTTGGGCGAGCAGTACTTC.

V and J are TRBV27 and TRBJ2-7; a weak D match, TRBD2 (6 bases). The CDR3 has 15 amino acids. The germline V gene encodes CDR1 MNHEY and CDR2 SMNVEV (reference sequence). Trimming left V 0 bases short and J 3 bases short, with 12 bases between. The CDR3 DNA sequence: TGTGCCAGCAGTTTATCGACACTAGCTTACTACGAGCAGTACTTC. Residues: CASSLSTLAYYEQYF.